The 6 T cell receptor beta chains below all came from one sample that was sequenced in a study of molecular identifiers for immune sequencing clone quantification. Each CDR3 protein is one row after TCRdb ran MiXCR on the PCR reads. The sample holds around 300,000 distinct CDR3 sequences, about a quarter seen once. The specimen was naive CD8+ T cells from blood, with Jurkat cell RNA spiked in. Subset specified: FACS-sorted CD8+CD4-CCR7+CD45RA+ naive T cells. All receptors derive from a human donor in good health. Some libraries in this study had Jurkat cell RNA spiked in.

This clonotype was recorded many times. The chain is built from TRBV6-5 and TRBJ2-5; 10 nucleotides match TRBD2. The CDR3 totals 14 residues. The V segment lost 2 bases and the J segment 8 bases; nucleotides outside the gene matches: 5. Germline loops: CDR1 MNHEY, CDR2 SVGAGI. The CDR3 here is CASSYLGTSDTQYF. The CDR3 nucleotides are TGTGCCAGCAGTTACCTTGGGACTAGCGATACCCAGTACTTC.

The rearrangement uses TRBV25-1 and TRBJ2-5, with 8 bases lining up with TRBD1. This CDR3 has 15 amino acids. Germline V gives CDR1 MGHDK, CDR2 SYGVNS. The V and J ends lost 2 bases and 4 bases, in that order; junction bases with no gene match: 6. Written as DNA, the CDR3 is TGTGCCAGCAGTGAACGCGCAGGGGGCGCAGAGACCCAGTACTTC. This encodes CASSERAGGAETQYF. Complete variable domain (other parts from reference TRBV25-1 and TRBJ2-5): EADIYQTPRYLVIGTGKKITLECSQTMGHDKMYWYQQDPGMELHLIHYSYGVNSTEKGDLSSESTVSRIRTEHFPLTLESARPSHTSQYLCASSERAGGAETQYFGPGTRLLVL.

This clonotype was counted only a few times. The chain links TRBV11-2 to TRBJ1-4; no firm D call. The CDR3 is made up of 13 amino acids. Germline assignment: CDR1 SGHAT and CDR2 FQNNGV. V shed 4 bases and J shed 6 bases, with 9 bases lying between them. The CDR3 DNA reads TGTGCCAGCAGCTCACCTTTTGATGAAAAACTGTTTTTT. Its translation is CASSSPFDEKLFF.

On this clonotype: Just one base apart from a much larger clone, this may be a read error. A read error is likely, as this CDR3 ends without the conserved phenylalanine or tryptophan. The chain couples TRBV7-2 to TRBJ1-4, with 8 nucleotides matching TRBD1. Germline values: CDR1 SGHTA, CDR2 FQGNSA. There are 16 residues in the CDR3. V gave up 5 bases and J gave up 0 bases; unmatched junction bases: 5. CDR3 amino acids: CASSHDRGATNEKLFL. The CDR3 DNA reads TGTGCCAGCAGCCACGACAGGGGTGCAACTAATGAAAAACTGTTTCTT.

With respect to this clonotype: This could be a read error, since a much larger clone is one nucleotide away. The rearrangement uses TRBV7-2 and TRBJ1-1; D unresolved. The CDR3 consists of 15 residues. Germline values: CDR1 SGHTA, CDR2 FQGNSA. DNA of the CDR3: TGTGCCAGCGGCTTAGGTAGGCCGGCGAACACTGAAGCTTTCTTT. Its translation: CASGLGRPANTEAFF. The full variable domain, its missing parts supplied by reference TRBV7-2 and TRBJ1-1, is GAGVSQSPSNKVTEKGKDVELRCDPISGHTALYWYRQSLGQGLEFLIYFQGNSAPDKSGLPSDRFSAERTGGSVSTLTIQRTQQEDSAVYLCASGLGRPANTEAFFGQGTRLTVV.

The rearrangement links TRBV9 to TRBJ2-5; 7 bases are shared with TRBD1. The germline V gene has CDR1 SGDLS and CDR2 YYNGEE. V gave up 0 bases and J gave up 5 bases; unmatched junction bases: 10. The CDR3 loop spans 16 amino acids. The CDR3 bases are TGTGCCAGCAGCGTAGATTGGTCAGGGGGTTTCGAGACCCAGTACTTC. Protein sequence: CASSVDWSGGFETQYF.